The 10 T cell receptor beta chains reported below all come from one sample, sequenced in a study of regulatory T cells. Antigen specificity for these receptors is unknown. Study-wide results and caveats: Hydrophobic residues at CDR3 positions 6 and 7 were enriched in conventional CD4+ T cells of CD3G-deficient patients.

The primer mix had 52 TRBV and 13 TRBJ primers. Profiling relied on immunoSEQ multiplex PCR, and the TCRdb table lists in-frame clones only, not all of them. The table lists approximately 37,000 clones, around 89% of them singletons, with more than 2% in the top ten. The sequenced sample consisted of conventional CD4+ T cells sorted from blood. The receptors derive from a person aged 18-30 years with CD3G deficiency.

This rearrangement joins TRBV10-3 to TRBJ1-2; maybe TRBD1 (5 bases). V was clipped by 9 bases and J by 4 bases, with 15 bases between them. Looked up from germline, CDR1 is ENHRY and CDR2 is SYGVKD. This CDR3 contains 13 residues. The CDR3, as DNA: TGTGCCATGAGCCGACAGCGGGGCTATGGCTACACCTTC. Its protein is CAMSRQRGYGYTF.

This clone has only one observation. The V call is TRBV6-6, the J call TRBJ2-3; no clear D. The germline V gene encodes CDR1 MNHNY and CDR2 SVGAGI (reference sequence). Trimming pared 5 bases from V and 5 bases from J, leaving 5 bases between. The CDR3 sequence is 11 residues long. CDR3 sequence reads: CASSKEDTQYF. For the CDR3, the DNA is TGTGCCAGCAGTAAGGAAGATACGCAGTATTTT.

V and J are TRBV5-1 and TRBJ2-3; D call uncertain. CDR3 length: 12 amino acids. With 0 bases removed from V and 9 bases from J, the gap between germline ends came to 8 bases. Germline V gives CDR1 SGHRS, CDR2 YFSETQ. The CDR3 nucleotides are TGCGCCAGCAGCTTGGTAGGAGAGACGCAGTATTTT. This encodes CASSLVGETQYF.

This sequence joins TRBV5-1 and TRBJ2-1, with 7 nucleotides matching TRBD1. This CDR3 region has 13 residues. Trimming removed 4 bases from V and 7 bases from J; junction bases left unmatched: 5. CDR1 is SGHRS and CDR2 is YFSETQ in the germline V gene. The CDR3 DNA reads as TGCGCCAGCAGCCCGGACAGGTTTAATGAGCAGTTCTTC. Translated, it gives CASSPDRFNEQFF. The whole variable domain, filled in from reference TRBV5-1 and TRBJ2-1, reads KAGVTQTPRYLIKTRGQQVTLSCSPISGHRSVSWYQQTPGQGLQFLFEYFSETQRNKGNFPGRFSGRQFSNSRSEMNVSTLELGDSALYLCASSPDRFNEQFFGPGTRLTVL.

The table lists this clone with a count of one. CDR3 nucleotide sequence: TGTGCCAGTTCTCCCCCCCGCGGGAGATCCACCGGGGAGCTGTTTTTT. Its translation: CASSPPRGRSTGELFF. The rearrangement links TRBV19 to TRBJ2-2, with TRBD2 matching 7 bases. CDR3 length: 16 amino acids. Per the germline V gene, CDR1 is LNHDA and CDR2 is SQIVND (reference sequence). J lost 4 bases, V lost 8 bases, and 13 bases had no gene match.

The CDR3 loop is CASSVSGFQETQYF. CDR3 in DNA: TGCGCCAGCAGTGTGAGCGGTTTTCAAGAGACCCAGTACTTC. This chain joins TRBV10-2 and TRBJ2-5, with D perhaps matching TRBD2 (5 bases). The CDR3 spans 14 residues. Germline CDR1 is WSHSY and CDR2 is SAAADI. V lost 4 bases to trimming and J lost 2 bases, with 11 bases between them.

V is TRBV6-6 and J is TRBJ1-2; weak D call: TRBD1 (5 bases). Trimming shortened V by 4 bases and J by 9 bases, and 18 bases separated the two germline ends. The CDR3 consists of 14 residues. Germline-derived CDR1 and CDR2 are MNHNY and SVGAGI (reference sequence). CDR3 residues: CASSWPGGDVSYTF. As DNA, the CDR3 is TGTGCCAGCAGTTGGCCGGGGGGAGACGTGAGCTACACCTTC.

On this clone: Within the sample, other DNA sequences also encode this same CDR3. J is TRBJ2-7 and V is TRBV28; 7 bases match TRBD2. This CDR3 has 14 residues. The ends lost 2 bases at V and 5 bases at J; junction bases unmatched: 6. Germline CDR1 and CDR2: MDHEN and SYDVKM. CDR3 protein: CASSLSGRAHEQYF. The DNA for the CDR3 is TGTGCCAGCAGTTTAAGTGGGAGGGCGCACGAGCAGTACTTC.

The chain carries TRBV7-9 and TRBJ2-1, with 8 bases identical to TRBD1. This CDR3 has 12 amino acids. Germline CDR1 is SEHNR and CDR2 is FQNEAQ (reference sequence). V dropped 4 bases and J dropped 7; count of bases not matched to a gene: 0. CDR3 nucleotide sequence: TGTGCCAGCAGCTGGACAGGGAATGAGCAGTTCTTC. Translated, it gives CASSWTGNEQFF.

The chain combines TRBV7-9 with TRBJ2-7, with D perhaps TRBD1 (6 bases). Germline V gene data show CDR1 as SEHNR and CDR2 as FQNEAQ (reference sequence). V was pared by 3 bases and J by 7 bases, with 13 bases between. This CDR3 contains 13 residues. The CDR3 nucleotides are TGTGCCAGCAGCTTCGGATTTAGGGGGGAGCAGTACTTC. Encoded protein: CASSFGFRGEQYF.